This T cell receptor (beta chain) was found in a study of OX40 agonist ivuxolimab in advanced cancers. For the study at large: The group had a mean age of approximately 60 years, ranged from 23 to 79, and was 82.7% male. Of the patients, three showed partial responses, one with hepatocellular carcinoma and two with cutaneous melanoma.

In the case of this clone: Its specificity is not known.

Study-wide results and limits: Low normalized T-cell clonal expansion also characterized some of the nonresponders. Clones of CD4+ and CD8+ blood T cells grew by week 6 at doses of 0.1 to 3.0 mg/kg.

The protocol was immunoSEQ multiplex PCR, while the TCRdb copy is restricted to in-frame clones and leaves out a portion. The repertoire holds approximately 10,000 clones, about 75% seen once, with roughly 29% in the top ten. Trimming at V came to 5 bases and at J to 0 bases, leaving 7 bases not matched to a gene. The germline gives CDR1 SEHNR, CDR2 FQNEAQ (reference sequence). CDR3 length equals 18 residues. The chain employs TRBV7-9 and TRBJ2-3; 14 positions agree with TRBD2. The sequence was collected from an adult with an advanced solid tumor such as melanoma, head and neck, liver or kidney cancer. The sequenced sample was CD4+ or CD8+ T cells sorted from blood, obtained in a trial of the OX40 agonist ivuxolimab. The CDR3 region has the DNA TGTGCCAGCAGCGGCGGGACTAGCGGGAGTCTTAGCACAGATACGCAGTATTTT. This sequence encodes CASSGGTSGSLSTDTQYF.